The 21 T cell receptor beta chains given below trace back to one sample, sequenced in a study of blood T cell repertoires in COVID-19. Method: immunoSEQ multiplex PCR; TCRdb's copy keeps in-frame clones and lacks some. The sample lists 200,000 to 250,000 clones; roughly nine tenths were seen once. Material: PBMCs or T cells enriched from blood (not recorded which). The receptor set was obtained from a woman aged 50 to 65 in a cohort exposed to, infected with or recovered from COVID-19 (not recorded which).

V and J are TRBV19 and TRBJ1-4, with D possibly TRBD1 on 6 matching bases. The ends were cut back, 7 bases at V and 3 bases at J, with 18 bases in the middle. Germline CDR1 reads LNHDA; CDR2 reads SQIVND (reference sequence). The CDR3 runs 16 residues. CDR3 protein: CASTTITGPANEKLFF. In nucleotides, the CDR3 is TGTGCCAGTACTACGATTACAGGGCCGGCTAATGAAAAACTGTTTTTT.

The J gene is TRBJ2-2, the V gene TRBV27; TRBD1 matches 8 bases. After removal of 0 bases from V and 1 base from J, the junction contained 7 bases not matched to a gene. The length of the CDR3 is 18 residues. Germline CDR1 and CDR2: MNHEY and SMNVEV (reference sequence). The CDR3 reads CASSLSGDRGWNTGELFF. For the CDR3, the DNA is TGTGCCAGCAGTTTATCGGGAGACAGGGGATGGAACACCGGGGAGCTGTTTTTT.

Only a few counts were recorded for this clone. The chain combines TRBV30 with TRBJ1-2; TRBD1 aligns across 9 bases. J gave up 8 bases and V 0 bases, and 13 bases lay outside the gene matches. CDR3 length: 16 residues. Germline values: CDR1 GTSNPN, CDR2 SVGIG (reference sequence). The CDR3 loop is CAWSVLFRDRAGGYTF. CDR3 bases: TGTGCCTGGAGTGTATTATTCCGGGACAGGGCCGGGGGCTACACCTTC. Filled out from reference TRBV30 and TRBJ1-2, the complete variable domain reads SQTIHQWPATLVQPVGSPLSLECTVEGTSNPNLYWYRQAAGRGLQLLFYSVGIGQISSEVPQNLSASRPQDRQFILSSKKLLLSDSGFYLCAWSVLFRDRAGGYTFGSGTRLTVV.

The chain couples TRBV19 to TRBJ1-4; 7 bases match TRBD1. This CDR3 is 16 amino acids long. Looked up from germline, CDR1 is LNHDA and CDR2 is SQIVND (reference sequence). The trim removed 4 bases at V and 3 bases at J, leaving 8 bases unmatched. The CDR3 region is CASSSPYRGANEKLFF. The CDR3 DNA follows: TGTGCCAGTAGTAGCCCCTACAGGGGCGCTAATGAAAAACTGTTTTTT.

This chain uses TRBV7-2 with TRBJ2-5, with TRBD1 identical over 11 bases. Germline lookup yields CDR1 SGHTA and CDR2 FQGNSA. Trimming cost V 5 bases and J 1 base; bases outside gene matches: 6. CDR3 length: 16 amino acids. The CDR3 reads CASSPGTGGGQETQYF. DNA of the CDR3: TGTGCCAGCAGCCCGGGGACAGGGGGAGGCCAAGAGACCCAGTACTTC. The full variable domain, its missing parts supplied by reference TRBV7-2 and TRBJ2-5, is GAGVSQSPSNKVTEKGKDVELRCDPISGHTALYWYRQSLGQGLEFLIYFQGNSAPDKSGLPSDRFSAERTGGSVSTLTIQRTQQEDSAVYLCASSPGTGGGQETQYFGPGTRLLVL.

As regards this clone: The identical CDR3 is also encoded by other nucleotide sequences in the sample. This chain links TRBV3-1 (or the pseudogene TRBV3-2) with TRBJ1-2, with D uncertain. Germline loops: CDR1 LGHDT, CDR2 YNNKEL (reference sequence). The CDR3 has 12 amino acids. Trimming left V 1 base short and J 2 bases short, with 2 bases between. The CDR3 is CASSQANYGYTF. DNA for the CDR3: TGTGCCAGCAGCCAAGCGAACTATGGCTACACCTTC.

The chain couples TRBV11-2 to TRBJ2-1; D is possibly TRBD1 (8 bases). The length of the CDR3 is 12 residues. V gave up 8 bases and J gave up 8 bases, with 13 bases separating them. Germline V gene data show CDR1 as SGHAT and CDR2 as FQNNGV. The CDR3 DNA reads as TGTGCCAGCGGAACAGGGGGGGATGAGCAGTTCTTC. Its translation is CASGTGGDEQFF.

This clone appeared once. V and J are TRBV7-6 and TRBJ1-3, with D tentatively TRBD1 (6 bases). Germline-derived CDR1 and CDR2 are SGHVS and FNYEAQ. V lost 4 bases and J lost 3, with 13 bases in between. The CDR3 contains 15 residues. The CDR3 region has the DNA TGTGCCAGCAGCTCCGCAACAGGGAATGGAAACACCATATATTTT. Translation gives CASSSATGNGNTIYF.

The genes are TRBV3-1 (or the pseudogene TRBV3-2) and TRBJ1-3; D unclear. Germline loops: CDR1 LGHDT, CDR2 YNNKEL (reference sequence). The CDR3 is made up of 14 amino acids. The V and J ends lost 0 bases and 4 bases respectively, with 7 bases between them. The CDR3 region has the DNA TGTGCCAGCAGCCAAGATGTTGCGGGAAACACCATATATTTT. Its protein product is CASSQDVAGNTIYF.

About this clone itself: Additional DNA sequences in this sample encode the identical CDR3. CDR3 amino acids: CASSLGQGGEKLFF. As DNA, the CDR3 is TGTGCCAGCAGCTTAGGGCAGGGGGGTGAAAAACTGTTTTTT. V gene TRBV7-9 combines with J gene TRBJ1-4, with TRBD1 matching over 7 bases. This CDR3 region has 14 residues. Germline V lookup: CDR1 SEHNR, CDR2 FQNEAQ (reference sequence). V shed 1 base and J 7 bases; nucleotides not matched to a gene: 3.

J is TRBJ2-3 and V is TRBV7-3; no reliable D call. The CDR3 totals 13 residues. Germline-derived CDR1 and CDR2 are SGHTA and FQGTGA. V was cut by 4 bases and J by 2 bases, with 7 bases left in between. This CDR3 is CASSSYFTDTQYF. CDR3 nucleotide sequence: TGTGCCAGCAGCTCTTACTTCACAGATACGCAGTATTTT. The whole variable domain, filled in from reference TRBV7-3 and TRBJ2-3, reads GAGVSQTPSNKVTEKGKYVELRCDPISGHTALYWYRQSLGQGPEFLIYFQGTGAADDSGLPNDRFFAVRPEGSVSTLKIQRTERGDSAVYLCASSSYFTDTQYFGPGTRLTVL.

In its sample, this clone was seen a few times. The rearrangement joins TRBV11-1 to TRBJ1-2; the match to TRBD1 covers 9 bases. Germline CDR1 and CDR2: SGHAT and FQDESV (reference sequence). The CDR3 extends over 13 amino acids. Germline trimming cut 5 bases from V and 5 bases from J; bases unmatched to any gene: 3. CDR3 in DNA: TGTGCCAGCAGCACCGGACAGGGGTATGGCTACACCTTC. It translates to CASSTGQGYGYTF.

The V gene is TRBV7-8, the J gene TRBJ1-6; a weak D match, TRBD1 (5 bases). With 5 bases removed from V and 10 bases from J, the gap between germline ends came to 18 bases. The CDR3 length is 15 residues. Germline V CDR1 and CDR2: SGHVS, FQNEAQ. CDR3 loop: CASSVDTAWGSPLHF. DNA for the CDR3: TGTGCCAGCAGCGTGGACACCGCTTGGGGCTCACCCCTCCACTTT.

This clone has only one observation. The V call is TRBV5-1, the J call TRBJ2-5; 8 bases are a match to TRBD2. The CDR3 runs to 16 residues. Germline V gene lookup returns CDR1 SGHRS and CDR2 YFSETQ. V was pared by 0 bases and J by 5 bases, with 9 bases of the junction left unmatched. The CDR3 here is CASSLAGGLKLETQYF. For the CDR3, the DNA is TGCGCCAGCAGCTTGGCGGGGGGGCTCAAGCTGGAGACCCAGTACTTC.

V usage is TRBV11-2 and J usage is TRBJ1-5; no firm D call. Per the germline V gene, CDR1 is SGHAT and CDR2 is FQNNGV. CDR3 length: 13 amino acids. The V end was cut by 3 bases, the J end by 7 bases, with 10 bases between. In DNA form, the CDR3 reads TGTGCCAGCAGCTTTGGGCTTGGCCAGCCCCAGCATTTT. Amino acid sequence: CASSFGLGQPQHF.

Details on this clone: The identical CDR3 is also encoded by other nucleotide sequences in the sample. The CDR3 bases are TGTGCCAGCAGCTTAGACAGGAATAGCAATCAGCCCCAGCATTTT. It specifies CASSLDRNSNQPQHF. The chain couples TRBV7-2 to TRBJ1-5, with D maybe TRBD1 (5 bases). V lost 1 base, J lost 0 bases, and 7 bases lay in between. CDR3 length: 15 amino acids. Germline lookup yields CDR1 SGHTA and CDR2 FQGNSA.

This chain uses TRBV5-5 with TRBJ2-7; maybe TRBD2 (6 bases). The germline V and J ends were trimmed by 1 base and 5 bases, with 25 bases remaining between them. The V gene's germline CDR1 is SGHKS and CDR2 YYEKEE (reference sequence). The CDR3 totals 18 residues. The CDR3 reads CASSLYLPGGGVQDEQYF. CDR3 coding DNA: TGTGCCAGCAGCTTGTATCTACCCGGGGGTGGAGTTCAGGACGAGCAGTACTTC.

The chain combines TRBV7-9 with TRBJ2-1; unclear D gene. CDR1 and CDR2 from the germline V gene are SEHNR and FQNEAQ (reference sequence). CDR3 size: 16 residues. Trimming shortened V by 1 base and J by 2 bases, and 12 bases separated the two germline ends. CDR3 DNA: TGTGCCAGCAGCTTAGATCGCGCCGCCACCTACAATGAGCAGTTCTTC. Its protein is CASSLDRAATYNEQFF.

In its sample, this clone was seen once. The J gene is TRBJ2-5, the V gene TRBV6-5; 9 positions match TRBD1. Germline V gene lookup returns CDR1 MNHEY and CDR2 SVGAGI. The CDR3 totals 13 residues. Trimming at V came to 7 bases and at J to 5 bases, leaving 5 bases not matched to a gene. CDR3 in amino acids: CASKGQGIETQYF. The CDR3 DNA is TGTGCCAGCAAAGGACAGGGGATCGAGACCCAGTACTTC.

V gene TRBV5-6 combines with J gene TRBJ1-1; unclear D gene. The CDR3 consists of 15 residues. V was clipped by 1 base and J by 3 bases, with 13 bases between them. Germline-derived CDR1 and CDR2 are SGHDT and YYEEEE. CDR3 protein: CASSLFDGGYTEAFF. The CDR3 nucleotides read TGTGCCAGCAGCTTGTTTGATGGAGGGTACACTGAAGCTTTCTTT.

The sample holds one count of this clone. This chain uses TRBV3-1 (or the pseudogene TRBV3-2) with TRBJ2-5, with 9 bases identical to TRBD1. The CDR3 spans 14 residues. Germline assignment: CDR1 LGHDT and CDR2 YNNKEL (reference sequence). The V gene end was trimmed by 4 bases and the J gene end by 3 bases; junction bases not matched to a gene: 3. DNA for the CDR3: TGTGCCAGCAGCCTGACAGGGGGAAAAGAGACCCAGTACTTC. Amino acids: CASSLTGGKETQYF.